Listed below are T cell receptor beta chains from one sample, sequenced in a study of blood T cell repertoires in COVID-19. The table came from immunoSEQ multiplex PCR; TCRdb's copy has only in-frame clones and leaves some out. This sample has about 160,000 clones, with 60% to 80% found just once. Sample: peripheral blood. All receptors derive from a man between 70 and 80 years old with acute or convalescent COVID-19. Each CDR3 is given without its conserved first and last residue. The order of the fields is V gene, J gene, D gene, CDR3 protein. The D gene is left open where the match is weak.

v_gene: TRBV29-1; j_gene: TRBJ2-7; d_gene: -; CDR3aa: SVEVQNYEQY
v_gene: TRBV19; j_gene: TRBJ2-1; d_gene: -; CDR3aa: ASSTLGGEQF
v_gene: TRBV5-6; j_gene: TRBJ2-1; d_gene: TRBD1; CDR3aa: ASSQGQSGGNEQF
v_gene: TRBV5-1; j_gene: TRBJ2-6; d_gene: TRBD1; CDR3aa: ASSSGQGAGANVLT
v_gene: TRBV11-3; j_gene: TRBJ2-7; d_gene: TRBD2; CDR3aa: ASSLEPPGLAFYEQY
v_gene: TRBV5-8; j_gene: TRBJ2-3; d_gene: -; CDR3aa: ASSLSGGSTDTQY
v_gene: TRBV27; j_gene: TRBJ2-2; d_gene: -; CDR3aa: ASSLSLVGELF
v_gene: TRBV7-6; j_gene: TRBJ2-1; d_gene: TRBD2; CDR3aa: ASSSVSGSSSYNEQF
v_gene: TRBV6-2/TRBV6-3; j_gene: TRBJ2-3; d_gene: -; CDR3aa: ASSFGARGADTQY
v_gene: TRBV24-1; j_gene: TRBJ2-6; d_gene: -; CDR3aa: ATSDPARGANVLT
v_gene: TRBV29-1; j_gene: TRBJ2-1; d_gene: -; CDR3aa: SVRQVEQF
v_gene: TRBV5-4; j_gene: TRBJ2-6; d_gene: TRBD2; CDR3aa: ASSSGLAGANVLT
v_gene: TRBV7-2; j_gene: TRBJ2-5; d_gene: TRBD2; CDR3aa: ASSAWASGDQETQY
v_gene: TRBV6-5; j_gene: TRBJ1-2; d_gene: TRBD1; CDR3aa: ASSLDRGNGYT
v_gene: TRBV11-2; j_gene: TRBJ1-5; d_gene: -; CDR3aa: ASSLQGSQPQH
v_gene: TRBV2; j_gene: TRBJ1-6; d_gene: -; CDR3aa: ASSLRDTLDNSPLH
v_gene: TRBV2; j_gene: TRBJ2-2; d_gene: TRBD2; CDR3aa: ASNLAGWTGELF
v_gene: TRBV7-3; j_gene: TRBJ1-6; d_gene: TRBD1; CDR3aa: ASSLTGTGNSPLH
v_gene: TRBV27; j_gene: TRBJ1-1; d_gene: -; CDR3aa: ASTNYQGNTEAF
v_gene: TRBV19; j_gene: TRBJ2-3; d_gene: TRBD1; CDR3aa: ASSIAGTAADTQY
v_gene: TRBV18; j_gene: TRBJ2-5; d_gene: -; CDR3aa: ASSPPRAAKETQY
v_gene: TRBV10-3; j_gene: TRBJ1-2; d_gene: -; CDR3aa: AISEPGLTNYGYT
v_gene: TRBV29-1; j_gene: TRBJ1-2; d_gene: TRBD1; CDR3aa: SVETGNGYT
v_gene: TRBV5-1; j_gene: TRBJ2-3; d_gene: TRBD2; CDR3aa: ASTRELAGSSDTQY
v_gene: TRBV6-5; j_gene: TRBJ1-2; d_gene: TRBD1; CDR3aa: ASSYYGTGGGYT
v_gene: TRBV5-1; j_gene: TRBJ2-3; d_gene: TRBD1; CDR3aa: ASSTTGGTDTQY
v_gene: TRBV19; j_gene: TRBJ1-5; d_gene: TRBD1; CDR3aa: ASIEAGGYSNQPQH
v_gene: TRBV10-1; j_gene: TRBJ2-3; d_gene: TRBD1; CDR3aa: ASSESGQVPDTQY
v_gene: TRBV7-3; j_gene: TRBJ1-1; d_gene: TRBD1; CDR3aa: ASSFSRQGRTEAF
v_gene: TRBV27; j_gene: TRBJ1-1; d_gene: -; CDR3aa: ASSSRPRGTEAF
v_gene: TRBV5-4; j_gene: TRBJ2-5; d_gene: TRBD1; CDR3aa: ASSFSSGGAGKTQY
v_gene: TRBV5-6; j_gene: TRBJ2-2; d_gene: -; CDR3aa: ASSKHTGDRYPNTGELF
v_gene: TRBV7-2; j_gene: TRBJ1-5; d_gene: -; CDR3aa: ASSPRPVSGQPQH